These 16 T cell receptor beta chains share one sample of origin, sequenced in a study of PD-L1 blockade in urothelial cancer. Profiled with immunoSEQ multiplex PCR; TCRdb holds only in-frame clones, not every one. The sample comprises about 74,000 clones, roughly 90% of which are singletons, and more than 3.5% rests with the top ten. Time point: pretreatment peripheral blood. This sample comprised PBMCs, obtained around atezolizumab (anti-PD-L1) treatment. The receptors were gathered from a man aged 65 to 85 with urothelial cancer.

The V and J genes are TRBV12-5 and TRBJ2-2; 7 nucleotides agree with TRBD1. CDR3 length: 15 residues. The junction had 2 bases not matched to a gene; V was cut back by 0 bases and J by 4 bases. Germline V gene data show CDR1 as LGHNT and CDR2 as FRNRAP. As DNA, the CDR3 is TGTGCTAGTGGTTTGGTTACAGGGGCCACCGGGGAGCTGTTTTTT. It translates to CASGLVTGATGELFF.

DNA of the CDR3: TGTGCCAGCAGCCCGGGACTAGCGAACACCGGGGAGCTGTTTTTT. It specifies CASSPGLANTGELFF. This chain uses TRBV5-4 with TRBJ2-2, with 8 bases that match TRBD2. Per the germline V gene, CDR1 is SGHNT and CDR2 is YYREEE (reference sequence). The CDR3 covers 15 residues. Trimming cost V 4 bases and J 0 bases; bases outside gene matches: 2.

The CDR3 region has the DNA TGTGCCAGCAGCGTAGACAGGGCAGAATCTCAGCCCCAGCATTTT. Its translation: CASSVDRAESQPQHF. The chain carries TRBV9 and TRBJ1-5; tentative D call: TRBD1 (6 bases). This CDR3 is 15 amino acids long. Germline V lookup: CDR1 SGDLS, CDR2 YYNGEE. V dropped 0 bases and J dropped 6 bases, with 13 bases sitting between them.

This clone was recorded once. J is TRBJ1-3 and V is TRBV5-6; D call uncertain. The ends were cut back, 1 base at V and 0 bases at J, with 11 bases in the middle. The length of the CDR3 is 16 residues. Germline CDR1 is SGHDT and CDR2 is YYEEEE. This CDR3 reads CASSLLTTRSGNTIYF. In DNA form, the CDR3 reads TGTGCCAGCAGCTTGCTCACCACACGCTCTGGAAACACCATATATTTT.

This chain joins TRBV19 and TRBJ2-7; possible D gene TRBD1, 6 bases. Germline lookup yields CDR1 LNHDA and CDR2 SQIVND (reference sequence). The V end was cut by 5 bases, the J end by 3 bases, with 14 bases between. The CDR3 spans 14 residues. The chain's CDR3 is CASSPSTRGYEQYF. CDR3 nucleotides: TGTGCCAGTAGTCCCTCCACCAGGGGCTACGAGCAGTACTTC.

This rearrangement joins TRBV6-6 to TRBJ2-2, with D hard to call. Germline lookup yields CDR1 MNHNY and CDR2 SVGAGI (reference sequence). The CDR3 length is 16 residues. V lost 2 bases to trimming and J lost 0 bases, with 10 bases between them. DNA for the CDR3: TGTGCCAGCAGTTACGCGCCTGGTTCGAACACCGGGGAGCTGTTTTTT. Translated, it gives CASSYAPGSNTGELFF.

The genes are TRBV7-9 and TRBJ2-7, with a weak D call TRBD2 (6 bases). Trimming took off 1 base at V and 7 bases at J, with 11 bases between the two ends. From germline, CDR1 is SEHNR and CDR2 FQNEAQ (reference sequence). The length of the CDR3 is 13 residues. The CDR3, as DNA: TGTGCCAGCAGCTTAGACGACCTAGCGGAGCAGTACTTC. Encoded protein: CASSLDDLAEQYF. Full variable domain (outside the CDR3, taken from reference TRBV7-9 and TRBJ2-7): DTGVSQNPRHKITKRGQNVTFRCDPISEHNRLYWYRQTLGQGPEFLTYFQNEAQLEKSRLLSDRFSAERPKGSFSTLEIQRTEQGDSAMYLCASSLDDLAEQYFGPGTRLTVT.

The chain employs TRBV2 and TRBJ2-5; 10 nucleotides match TRBD2. Trimming cost V 7 bases and J 4 bases; bases outside gene matches: 6. This CDR3 is 14 amino acids long. CDR1 and CDR2 from the germline V gene are SNHLY and FYNNEI. The CDR3 DNA is TGTGCCAGCACCCCAGGACTAGCGGCAGAGACCCAGTACTTC. Translating it yields CASTPGLAAETQYF.

This clone appeared once. The V call is TRBV29-1, the J call TRBJ2-5, with 11 bases identical to TRBD1. V shed 4 bases and J 5 bases; nucleotides not matched to a gene: 6. There are 14 residues in the CDR3. The germline V gene encodes CDR1 SQVTM and CDR2 ANQGSEA. CDR3 amino acids: CSVVGQGARETQYF. CDR3 nucleotide sequence: TGCAGCGTTGTAGGACAGGGGGCGCGGGAGACCCAGTACTTC.

The rearrangement links TRBV28 to TRBJ1-1, with D possibly matching TRBD1 (5 bases). The CDR3 contains 11 residues. The V and J ends lost 6 bases and 10 bases respectively, with 12 bases between them. Germline V gene sequence: CDR1 MDHEN, CDR2 SYDVKM. Written as DNA, the CDR3 is TGTGCCAGCAGGGAAAACAGGATAGCTTTCTTT. This translates into CASRENRIAFF.

The rearrangement uses TRBV10-3 and TRBJ1-2; tentatively, D is TRBD1 (5 bases). Trimming pared 4 bases from V and 4 bases from J, leaving 7 bases between. CDR3 length: 12 residues. CDR1 and CDR2 (germline): ENHRY, SYGVKD. Here the CDR3 reads CAISGQLYGYTF. The CDR3 DNA reads as TGTGCCATCAGTGGACAGCTCTATGGCTACACCTTC.

The chain is built from TRBV7-3 and TRBJ2-3; D gene unclear. The CDR3 runs to 13 residues. Germline V lookup: CDR1 SGHTA, CDR2 FQGTGA. Trimming removed 2 bases at V and 4 bases at J, with 7 bases between. The DNA of the CDR3 is TGTGCCAGCAGCTTAGGTGGGCCAGATACGCAGTATTTT. Residues: CASSLGGPDTQYF.

The J gene is TRBJ2-7, the V gene TRBV29-1; D may be TRBD1 (5 bases). This CDR3 has 13 residues. V was clipped by 4 bases and J by 3 bases, with 13 bases between them. CDR1 SQVTM and CDR2 ANQGSEA come from the germline V gene. DNA of the CDR3: TGCAGCGTTGTAGGGGCCCTCCACTACGAGCAGTACTTC. This sequence encodes CSVVGALHYEQYF.

The CDR3 DNA follows: TGCGCCAGCAGCTTGCCGGGACTCTACACCGGGGAGCTGTTTTTT. Its protein product is CASSLPGLYTGELFF. V usage is TRBV5-1 and J usage is TRBJ2-2; weak D call: TRBD2 (6 bases). Between the trimmed V and J ends, which lost 1 base and 3 bases, there was a span of 10 bases. Germline CDR1 reads SGHRS; CDR2 reads YFSETQ. CDR3 length equals 15 residues.

V gene TRBV19 combines with J gene TRBJ2-3; TRBD2 matches at 13 bases. This CDR3 region has 14 residues. J lost 4 bases, V lost 11 bases, and 6 bases had no gene match. Germline V lookup: CDR1 LNHDA, CDR2 SQIVND (reference sequence). The CDR3 region is CAYQGTSGADTQYF. The DNA for the CDR3 is TGTGCCTACCAAGGGACTAGCGGGGCAGATACGCAGTATTTT.

The chain recombines TRBV7-2 with TRBJ2-5, with TRBD2 matching 13 bases. Per germline, CDR1 SGHTA and CDR2 FQGNSA. The CDR3 spans 19 residues. The trim removed 6 bases at V and 5 bases at J, leaving 18 bases unmatched. CDR3 DNA sequence: TGTGCCAGCAGACCCAACCGACCGGGACTAGCGGGATGGGGGGAGACCCAGTACTTC. Protein: CASRPNRPGLAGWGETQYF. The full variable domain, with the rest looked up from reference TRBV7-2 and TRBJ2-5, is GAGVSQSPSNKVTEKGKDVELRCDPISGHTALYWYRQSLGQGLEFLIYFQGNSAPDKSGLPSDRFSAERTGGSVSTLTIQRTQQEDSAVYLCASRPNRPGLAGWGETQYFGPGTRLLVL.